This T cell receptor beta chain was recovered during a study of T cell repertoires in cytomegalovirus infection. This clonotype was observed many times. Its target is not known. TCRdb passed the reads through MiXCR, listing each CDR3 protein once. The table includes a few hundred thousand distinct CDR3 sequences, more than 15% detected once. Study conclusions and caveats: CMV-specific HLA-C-restricted TCR beta clonotypes dominated the ex vivo response.

CDR1 is SGHTA, CDR2 FQGNSA, per germline. The CDR3 spans 11 residues. V lost 6 bases and J 8 bases, leaving 8 bases between the germline ends. The TCR comes from a human donor in good health (CMV status not recorded). Some clones in this sample may be carry-over from other donors' samples. The rearrangement joins TRBV7-2 to TRBJ2-1, with a weak D call TRBD2 (5 bases). The material sequenced was CD8+ T cells from PBMCs. The CDR3 sequence: CASSTGDEQFF. In nucleotides, the CDR3 is TGTGCCAGCAGTACCGGGGATGAGCAGTTCTTC.